This TCR beta chain was recorded in a study of blood T cell repertoires in COVID-19. Per the original data handling: Counts of nucleated cells, estimated from reference gene primer amplification, were obtained. Here immunoSEQ multiplex PCR was the method, and the copy in TCRdb shows in-frame clones only, minus some. Clone size and the V and J calls come from that table; the DNA yielded D and trimming. The repertoire holds approximately 170,000 clones, about four fifths seen once, with approximately 3% in the top ten. This clone was seen more than once but under ten times. Study members were between roughly 18 and 100 years old and lived in around 24 US regions. Participants were placed into cohorts based on the clinical history they reported. The CDR3 contains 13 residues. J gave up 3 bases and V 10 bases, and 4 bases lay outside the gene matches. CDR1 is SNHLY, CDR2 FYNNEI, per germline.

This TCR was recovered from a woman in her thirties who had recovered from COVID-19. The chain employs TRBV2 and TRBJ2-2, with 8 bases identical to TRBD1. The sequenced material came from PBMCs or T cells enriched from blood (not recorded which). CDR3 sequence: CATAQGDTGELFF. CDR3 nucleotide sequence: TGTGCCACTGCACAGGGGGACACCGGGGAGCTGTTTTTT.